These T cell receptor beta chains were read from a single sample in a study of blood T cell repertoires in COVID-19. This table comes from immunoSEQ multiplex PCR, and its TCRdb copy is limited to in-frame clones, with some not included. The table includes about 33,000 clones, just over 90% detected once. The sample was peripheral blood. These receptors came from a male donor with active COVID-19. The CDR3 runs from the conserved cysteine through the conserved F or W. A D gene is named only where the DNA matches it firmly. Clone size is not always given. Where it is, it says once, few, many or a class for expanded clones.

size: NA; D: NA; V: TRBV5-1; J: TRBJ1-1; CDR3: CASSLERTEAFF; DNA: TGCGCCAGCAGCTTGGAGAGAACTGAAGCTTTCTTT
size: medium-sized; D: NA; V: TRBV5-5; J: TRBJ1-1; CDR3: CASSLRQDLYTEAFF; DNA: TGTGCCAGCAGCTTGCGACAGGACCTTTACACTGAAGCTTTCTTT
size: NA; D: TRBD2; V: TRBV7-2; J: TRBJ2-4; CDR3: CASSLVGGSAKNIQYF; DNA: TGTGCCAGCAGCTTAGTGGGAGGGTCGGCCAAAAACATTCAGTACTTC
size: NA; D: NA; V: TRBV7-3; J: TRBJ2-3; CDR3: CASSSSSAQSTDTQYF; DNA: TGTGCCAGCAGCTCCTCCAGCGCCCAAAGCACAGATACGCAGTATTTT
size: NA; D: TRBD1; V: TRBV18; J: TRBJ1-1; CDR3: CASSGQMNTEAFF; DNA: TGTGCCAGCTCGGGACAGATGAACACTGAAGCTTTCTTT
size: NA; D: NA; V: TRBV4-3; J: TRBJ1-6; CDR3: CASSQAGYVSPLHF; DNA: TGCGCCAGCAGCCAAGCAGGGTATGTTTCACCCCTCCACTTT
size: once; D: NA; V: TRBV6-6; J: TRBJ2-1; CDR3: CASSYSGGVYGEQFF; DNA: TGTGCCAGCAGTTACTCGGGGGGAGTATACGGTGAGCAGTTCTTC
size: NA; D: NA; V: TRBV7-2; J: TRBJ1-1; CDR3: CASSLPVNTEAFF; DNA: TGTGCCAGCAGCCTTCCCGTGAACACTGAAGCTTTCTTT
size: NA; D: TRBD1; V: TRBV7-2; J: TRBJ2-3; CDR3: CASSRDRSSTDTQYF; DNA: TGTGCCAGCAGCCGGGACAGGTCTAGCACAGATACGCAGTATTTT
size: NA; D: NA; V: TRBV3-1/TRBV3-2; J: TRBJ2-4; CDR3: CASAGLAKNIQYF; DNA: TGTGCCAGCGCGGGGCTAGCCAAAAACATTCAGTACTTC
size: NA; D: NA; V: TRBV5-4; J: TRBJ1-1; CDR3: CASSSRYGQYPLNTEAFF; DNA: TGTGCCAGCAGCTCACGCTATGGACAGTACCCGTTGAACACTGAAGCTTTCTTT
size: once; D: NA; V: TRBV5-1; J: TRBJ1-2; CDR3: CASSLTGAYGYTF; DNA: TGCGCCAGCAGCTTGACAGGAGCTTATGGCTACACCTTC
size: NA; D: TRBD1; V: TRBV6-5; J: TRBJ1-2; CDR3: CASSWTGGSNYGYTF; DNA: TGTGCCAGCAGTTGGACAGGCGGCTCTAACTATGGCTACACCTTC
size: NA; D: TRBD2; V: TRBV18; J: TRBJ2-7; CDR3: CASSQSTGTSDYYEQYF; DNA: TGTGCCAGCTCACAGTCCACCGGGACTAGCGACTACTACGAGCAGTACTTC
size: NA; D: TRBD1; V: TRBV15; J: TRBJ2-1; CDR3: CATSSGQGIPEQFF; DNA: TGTGCCACCAGCAGCGGACAGGGTATACCTGAGCAGTTCTTC
size: NA; D: TRBD1; V: TRBV2; J: TRBJ2-7; CDR3: CASKSGQGFYEQYF; DNA: TGTGCCAGCAAATCGGGACAGGGCTTCTACGAGCAGTACTTC
size: NA; D: NA; V: TRBV18; J: TRBJ2-5; CDR3: CASSAGLGETQYF; DNA: TGTGCCAGCTCAGCCGGCCTCGGGGAGACCCAGTACTTC
size: NA; D: NA; V: TRBV5-4; J: TRBJ1-1; CDR3: CASSSQTVEAFF; DNA: TGTGCCAGCAGCAGCCAGACAGTTGAAGCTTTCTTT
size: NA; D: TRBD2; V: TRBV19; J: TRBJ2-2; CDR3: CASSIDAPGLAGGPGTGELFF; DNA: TGTGCCAGTAGTATAGACGCTCCGGGACTAGCGGGGGGGCCGGGCACCGGGGAGCTGTTTTTT
size: NA; D: NA; V: TRBV11-2; J: TRBJ1-4; CDR3: CASSSRQAGVEKLFF; DNA: TGTGCCAGCAGCTCTAGACAGGCGGGGGTGGAAAAACTGTTTTTT
size: few; D: NA; V: TRBV7-3; J: TRBJ1-2; CDR3: CASSLNNPGSGYTF; DNA: TGTGCCAGCAGCTTAAATAATCCGGGGAGCGGCTACACCTTC
size: NA; D: TRBD2; V: TRBV9; J: TRBJ2-1; CDR3: CASSSNLSGGLYNEQFF; DNA: TGTGCCAGCAGCTCCAATCTTAGCGGGGGGCTCTACAATGAGCAGTTCTTC
size: NA; D: NA; V: TRBV2; J: TRBJ1-1; CDR3: CASVEGVNTEAFF; DNA: TGTGCCAGCGTAGAAGGGGTAAACACTGAAGCTTTCTTT
size: once; D: TRBD1; V: TRBV27; J: TRBJ2-5; CDR3: CASSPWGQASETQYF; DNA: TGTGCCAGCAGTCCTTGGGGACAGGCCAGCGAGACCCAGTACTTC
size: NA; D: NA; V: TRBV9; J: TRBJ2-1; CDR3: CASSVGANPSYNEQFF; DNA: TGTGCCAGCAGCGTAGGCGCGAACCCCTCCTACAATGAGCAGTTCTTC
size: NA; D: TRBD1; V: TRBV7-2; J: TRBJ1-2; CDR3: CASSPRYGQVEYGYTF; DNA: TGTGCCAGCAGCCCTCGTTACGGACAGGTAGAATATGGCTACACCTTC
size: NA; D: NA; V: TRBV6-5; J: TRBJ1-1; CDR3: CASSYERFTEAFF; DNA: TGTGCCAGCAGTTACGAACGGTTCACTGAAGCTTTCTTT
size: NA; D: TRBD1; V: TRBV7-9; J: TRBJ2-2; CDR3: CASKTPGQGDIGELFF; DNA: TGTGCCAGCAAGACACCGGGACAGGGTGATATTGGGGAGCTGTTTTTT
size: NA; D: TRBD2; V: TRBV30; J: TRBJ2-3; CDR3: CAWDWGGRSDTQYF; DNA: TGTGCCTGGGACTGGGGGGGGAGATCAGATACGCAGTATTTT
size: NA; D: TRBD1; V: TRBV7-3; J: TRBJ1-1; CDR3: CASSLMGQGATGTEAFF; DNA: TGTGCCAGCAGCTTAATGGGGCAGGGGGCAACAGGCACTGAAGCTTTCTTT
size: NA; D: TRBD2; V: TRBV6-5; J: TRBJ2-4; CDR3: CASARMTSGGDIQYF; DNA: TGTGCCAGCGCCCGAATGACTAGCGGGGGGGACATTCAGTACTTC
size: NA; D: NA; V: TRBV18; J: TRBJ1-2; CDR3: CASSPPLEVGYTF; DNA: TGTGCCAGCTCACCACCGTTAGAGGTTGGCTACACCTTC
size: NA; D: NA; V: TRBV24-1; J: TRBJ1-2; CDR3: CATGRARGDGYTF; DNA: TGTGCCACCGGCCGGGCCCGGGGAGATGGCTACACCTTC
size: NA; D: NA; V: TRBV30; J: TRBJ1-4; CDR3: CAWTPLATNEKLFF; DNA: TGTGCCTGGACCCCCCTAGCAACTAATGAAAAACTGTTTTTT
size: NA; D: NA; V: TRBV4-1; J: TRBJ2-7; CDR3: CASSQDFGGPREQYF; DNA: TGCGCCAGCAGCCAAGATTTTGGGGGCCCCCGCGAGCAGTACTTC
size: once; D: NA; V: TRBV18; J: TRBJ1-1; CDR3: CASSPEFGTPNTEAFF; DNA: TGTGCCAGCTCACCAGAGTTTGGGACTCCCAACACTGAAGCTTTCTTT
size: NA; D: NA; V: TRBV10-3; J: TRBJ1-6; CDR3: CAISRDTQMHSPLHF; DNA: TGTGCCATCAGTAGAGACACCCAAATGCATTCACCCCTCCACTTT
size: NA; D: TRBD1; V: TRBV10-3; J: TRBJ1-5; CDR3: CAISGTGAYSNQPQHF; DNA: TGTGCCATCAGTGGGACAGGAGCATATAGCAATCAGCCCCAGCATTTT
size: NA; D: NA; V: TRBV5-6; J: TRBJ1-1; CDR3: CASSFQNMNTEAFF; DNA: TGTGCCAGCAGCTTTCAGAATATGAACACTGAAGCTTTCTTT
size: NA; D: NA; V: TRBV7-2; J: TRBJ2-1; CDR3: CASSQGGGLREQFF; DNA: TGTGCCAGCAGCCAAGGTGGGGGCTTAAGGGAGCAGTTCTTC
size: NA; D: TRBD1; V: TRBV18; J: TRBJ1-2; CDR3: CASSPDRGRGGYTF; DNA: TGTGCCAGCTCACCGGACAGGGGGCGCGGTGGCTACACCTTC
size: NA; D: NA; V: TRBV6-5; J: TRBJ1-5; CDR3: CASRKGQQNQPQHF; DNA: TGTGCCAGCAGAAAGGGACAACAGAATCAGCCCCAGCATTTT
size: few; D: NA; V: TRBV6-6; J: TRBJ1-6; CDR3: CASNRRESPLHF; DNA: TGTGCCAGCAACAGACGGGAATCACCCCTCCACTTT